The present T cell receptor beta chain was sequenced within a study of T-cell memory formation after mild COVID-19. Study-wide points: The study found balanced CD4/CD8 in clones contracting day 15 to 85 and a CD4+ lean in later expanders.

Trimming shortened V by 5 bases and J by 1 base, and 8 bases separated the two germline ends. CDR1 is DFQATT and CDR2 is SNEGSKA in the germline V gene (reference sequence). The CDR3 loop spans 12 amino acids. The TCR alpha and TCR beta cDNA libraries, bearing sample barcodes and UMIs, were generated by 5'RACE using constant-segment primers. Each CDR3 protein gets one entry after TCRdb re-called the 5' RACE reads with MiXCR. The data hold about 420,000 distinct CDR3 sequences, with about a quarter observed a single time. In this sample, this clonotype turned up a few times. Its antigen remains unknown.

V usage is TRBV20-1 and J usage is TRBJ1-1; no clear D gene. The sequenced sample was PBMCs or a T cell subset sorted from them (not recorded which). This clonotype originated in an adult woman who had mild COVID-19 (a few samples of this study predate the infection). Cell type and time point are not known. CDR3 in amino acids: CSAPLTNTEAFF. CDR3 bases: TGCAGTGCTCCCCTGACGAACACTGAAGCTTTCTTT.